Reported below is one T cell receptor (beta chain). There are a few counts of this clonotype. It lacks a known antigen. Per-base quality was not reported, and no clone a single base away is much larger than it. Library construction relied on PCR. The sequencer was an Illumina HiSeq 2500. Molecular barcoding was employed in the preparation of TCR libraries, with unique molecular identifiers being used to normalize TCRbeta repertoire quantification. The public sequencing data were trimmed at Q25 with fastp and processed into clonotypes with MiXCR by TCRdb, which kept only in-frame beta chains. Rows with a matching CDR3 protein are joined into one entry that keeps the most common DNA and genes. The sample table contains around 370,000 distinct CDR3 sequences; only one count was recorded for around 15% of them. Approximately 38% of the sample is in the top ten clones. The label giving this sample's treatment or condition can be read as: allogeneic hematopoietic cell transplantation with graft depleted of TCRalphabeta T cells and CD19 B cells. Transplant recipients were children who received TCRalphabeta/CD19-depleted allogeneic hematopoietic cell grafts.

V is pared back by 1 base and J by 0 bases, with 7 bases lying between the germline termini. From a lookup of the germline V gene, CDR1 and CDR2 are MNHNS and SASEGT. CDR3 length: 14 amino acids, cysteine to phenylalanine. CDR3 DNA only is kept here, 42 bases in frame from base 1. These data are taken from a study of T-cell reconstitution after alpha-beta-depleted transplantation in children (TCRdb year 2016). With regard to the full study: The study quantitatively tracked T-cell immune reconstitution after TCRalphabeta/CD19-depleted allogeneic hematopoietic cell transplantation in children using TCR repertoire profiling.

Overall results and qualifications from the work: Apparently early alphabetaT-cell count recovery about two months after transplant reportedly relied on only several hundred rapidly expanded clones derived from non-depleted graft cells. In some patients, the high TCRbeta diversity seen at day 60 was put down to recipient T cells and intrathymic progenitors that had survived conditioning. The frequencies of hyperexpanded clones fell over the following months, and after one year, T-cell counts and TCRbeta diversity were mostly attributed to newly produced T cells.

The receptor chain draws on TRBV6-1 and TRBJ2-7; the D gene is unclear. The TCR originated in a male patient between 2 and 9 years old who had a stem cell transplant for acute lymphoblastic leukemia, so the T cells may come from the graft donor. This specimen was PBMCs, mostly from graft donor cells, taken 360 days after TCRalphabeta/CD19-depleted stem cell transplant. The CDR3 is CASSEVGSSYEQYF. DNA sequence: TGTGCCAGCAGTGAAGTCGGGTCCTCCTACGAGCAGTACTTC.